This T cell receptor beta chain derives from a study of blood T cell repertoires in COVID-19 (dated by TCRdb to 2020 to 2022). Context from the whole study: Samples covering the acute and convalescent phases of COVID-19 were provided by collaborators in the United States, Italy and Spain. Where available, HLA class I and class II types were obtained from metadata supplied by the sample provider rather than from assay-based typing. The repertoires were released in a freely available public database intended as a resource for research on the immune response to SARS-CoV-2. The samples were drawn from two sources: the first 160 participants of the ongoing ImmuneRACE study, and about 1,300 subjects contributed by 6 global collaborators. Nearly every sample came with metadata listing a de-identified subject ID, COVID-19 status, age in years and sex. The prospective study material was composed of cDNA or gDNA derived from T cells, B-cell-depleted T cells, or PBMCs. Deeply sampled blood TCRbeta repertoires from subjects exposed to, actively infected with, or recovered from COVID-19 were included in the dataset. The research as a whole found: How much clinical and demographic metadata was included differed by source and by participant, and the metadata was provided uncurated.

Including the terminal cysteine and phenylalanine, the CDR3 comprises 15 residues. The retained sequence is limited to the CDR3, 45 bases, with the frame set at the first base. CDR1 is given as SGDLS and CDR2 as YYNGEE, both from the germline V gene. V is reduced by 0 bases and J by 6 bases, leaving a spacing of 12 bases between them. A remark on this clone: Which antigen it targets is not known. It has no much larger one-base neighbor in the sample; base qualities were not kept.

TCRbeta CDR3 regions were amplified from genomic DNA by means of the immunoSEQ Assay, a bias-controlled multiplex PCR. From the authors' description of their analysis: The number of nucleated cells in each sample was estimated by amplification of reference gene primers within the assay. Sequence reads were collapsed and filtered to measure the absolute abundance of every unique TCRbeta CDR3 rearrangement. For each sample, productive Simpson clonality was calculated as the square root of Simpson's diversity index over productive rearrangements. The immuneACCESS repertoire file appears here via TCRdb, limited to in-frame rearrangements. These files lack a portion of the clones; in checked studies, under half of the deficit traces to unresolved V genes, and the cause of the others is not known. The V and J calls and the clone size are those of that table, but D and trimming were determined from the DNA. Across this sample there are about 180,000 clones, with approximately 85% seen only once. Of the sample, 6.5% to 7.5% is held by the ten largest clones.

In Seattle, one collaborating source enrolled patients while the infection was active and tracked those patients longitudinally over the course of disease. Whole blood was collected in K2EDTA tubes by collaborating institutions according to the institutions' own protocols. For TCRbeta analysis, collaborator samples were shipped as frozen whole blood, as isolated PBMCs, or as DNA extracted from either sample type. The receptor chain draws on TRBV9 and TRBJ2-2; TRBD1 is a weak D gene call, 5 bases matching. Sequencing was done on a sample of peripheral blood. The clonotype was recovered from a man older than 75 with COVID-19, enrolled during active disease. CDR3 loop: CASSVAIAGPGELFF. Read as DNA, the sequence is TGTGCCAGCAGCGTAGCTATTGCAGGGCCCGGGGAGCTGTTTTTT.